This passage covers 16 T cell receptor beta chains from one sample sequenced in a study of T cells in Graves' hyperthyroidism and ophthalmopathy. Amplified TCR beta CDR3 regions derived from RNA transcripts. Primed by the HTBI set, a first-round RT-PCR was run on the TCR CDR3. TCRdb analysed the multiplex PCR reads with MiXCR anew, one entry per CDR3 protein. The sample has under 200,000 distinct CDR3 sequences; less than 10% are singletons. Sequences were obtained from blood. The receptors stem from a woman aged 18-29 years with Graves' hyperthyroidism that later progressed to Graves' ophthalmopathy.

This clonotype has at least ten counts. The chain uses TRBV28 and TRBJ1-4; D is uncertain. Trimming cost V 4 bases and J 8 bases, with 14 bases left between them. Per the germline V gene, CDR1 is MDHEN and CDR2 is SYDVKM. The CDR3 runs 14 residues. For the CDR3, the DNA is TGTGCCAGCAGTTCCAAGGGCGTCCGGGAAAAACTGTTTTTT. Translating it yields CASSSKGVREKLFF.

J is TRBJ2-7 and V is TRBV18; weak D call: TRBD1 (6 bases). CDR3 length: 14 amino acids. Germline V lookup: CDR1 KGHSH, CDR2 LQKENI. V was trimmed by 1 base and J by 3 bases, leaving 10 bases between them. The CDR3 region has the DNA TGTGCCAGCTCACCACTCGAGACAGGCTACGAGCAGTACTTC. This sequence encodes CASSPLETGYEQYF.

This sequence joins TRBV4-1 and TRBJ1-1, with D maybe TRBD1 (5 bases). Trimming took off 5 bases at V and 1 base at J, with 11 bases between the two ends. The CDR3 consists of 14 residues. Germline-derived CDR1 and CDR2 are MGHRA and YSYEKL. CDR3 sequence reads: CASSTRQWNTEAFF. The CDR3 DNA is TGCGCCAGCAGCACCCGACAGTGGAACACTGAAGCTTTCTTT.

V and J are TRBV7-9 and TRBJ2-1; 13 positions agree with TRBD2. This CDR3 has 17 residues. The J segment lost 4 bases and the V segment lost 6 bases, leaving 9 bases of the junction unmatched. Germline assignment: CDR1 SEHNR and CDR2 FQNEAQ (reference sequence). The CDR3 here is CASSWTSGGPRYNEQFF. The CDR3, as DNA: TGTGCCAGCAGTTGGACTAGCGGGGGCCCCAGGTACAATGAGCAGTTCTTC.

Many counts were recorded for this clonotype. The chain uses TRBV27 and TRBJ2-7; D may be TRBD1 (5 bases). The V gene lost 2 bases and the J gene lost 2 bases, with 13 bases spanning the gap. The CDR3 has 15 residues. Germline loops: CDR1 MNHEY, CDR2 SMNVEV (reference sequence). CDR3 loop: CASSLGRAATYEQYF. The DNA of the CDR3 is TGTGCCAGCAGTTTAGGCAGGGCGGCGACCTACGAGCAGTACTTC.

This clonotype has a count of ten or more. The gene calls are TRBV6-5 and TRBJ2-5, with D maybe TRBD2 (5 bases). V lost 6 bases to trimming and J lost 4 bases, with 15 bases between them. The CDR3 totals 14 residues. CDR1 is MNHEY, CDR2 SVGAGI, per germline. The CDR3 coding sequence is TGTGCCAGCAGCTACACGGGGATGGGAGAGACCCAGTACTTC. As protein: CASSYTGMGETQYF.

Regarding this clonotype: A read error may explain this, as a much larger clone is one base away. This chain uses TRBV15 with TRBJ1-5; 7 positions agree with TRBD1. The germline CDR1 and CDR2 sequences are LNHNV and YYDKDF (reference sequence). The CDR3 length is 18 residues. The CDR3 sequence is CATGRDLNPDRVFQPQHF. In DNA, the CDR3 is TGTGCCACCGGCAGAGACCTTAACCCCGACAGGGTATTTCAGCCCCAGCATTTT. The variable domain in full, completed from reference TRBV15 and TRBJ1-5, reads DAMVIQNPRYQVTQFGKPVTLSCSQTLNHNVMYWYQQKSSQAPKLLFHYYDKDFNNEADTPDNFQSRRPNTSFCFLDIRSPGLGDTAMYLCATGRDLNPDRVFQPQHFGDGTRLSIL.

The J gene is TRBJ2-6, the V gene TRBV5-1; the D gene is possibly TRBD1 (5 bases). In germline, CDR1 is SGHRS, CDR2 YFSETQ. The CDR3 totals 16 residues. Trimming cost V 4 bases and J 1 base, with 12 bases left between them. The CDR3 loop reads CASSLTAPSGANVLTF. CDR3 DNA sequence: TGCGCCAGCAGCCTGACAGCTCCGTCTGGGGCCAACGTCCTGACTTTC.

Only a few counts were recorded for this clonotype. A much larger clone lies a single base off, so this may be a read error. The conserved phenylalanine or tryptophan normally closing the CDR3 is absent here, so this likely arose from a read error. CDR3 sequence (DNA): TGTGCCAGCAAGGAGGGGGCGTTGAACACTGAAGCTTTCTTA. Its translation: CASKEGALNTEAFL. The rearrangement links TRBV25-1 to TRBJ1-1; the match to TRBD1 covers 7 bases. Germline trimming cut 7 bases from V and 0 bases from J; bases unmatched to any gene: 5. This CDR3 is built from 14 residues. Per germline, CDR1 MGHDK and CDR2 SYGVNS.

The rearrangement joins TRBV15 to TRBJ1-2, with D unclear. Germline V gene sequence: CDR1 LNHNV, CDR2 YYDKDF (reference sequence). V gave up 8 bases and J gave up 1 base, with 17 bases separating them. This CDR3 comprises 15 residues. Written as DNA, the CDR3 is TGTGCCACCCACACTACCACCTCAGATAACTATGGCTACACCTTC. Translated, it gives CATHTTTSDNYGYTF. Full variable domain (outside the CDR3, taken from reference TRBV15 and TRBJ1-2): DAMVIQNPRYQVTQFGKPVTLSCSQTLNHNVMYWYQQKSSQAPKLLFHYYDKDFNNEADTPDNFQSRRPNTSFCFLDIRSPGLGDTAMYLCATHTTTSDNYGYTFGSGTRLTVV.

This sequence joins TRBV7-9 and TRBJ1-2; no clear D. Looked up from germline, CDR1 is SEHNR and CDR2 is FQNEAQ (reference sequence). The V end lost 1 base, the J end lost 5 bases, and 11 bases lay between the germline ends. The CDR3 is 14 amino acids. The CDR3 loop reads CASSLGDWGYGYTF. The CDR3 nucleotides are TGTGCCAGCAGCTTAGGGGATTGGGGATATGGCTACACCTTC.

The chain carries TRBV20-1 and TRBJ2-7; 8 bases are shared with TRBD1. Germline V gives CDR1 DFQATT, CDR2 SNEGSKA (reference sequence). The V gene end was trimmed by 0 bases and the J gene end by 5 bases; junction bases not matched to a gene: 9. The CDR3 contains 15 residues. CDR3 sequence reads: CSARDYGTGSNEQYF. Here the CDR3 DNA reads TGCAGTGCTAGAGATTATGGGACAGGTAGTAACGAGCAGTACTTC.

Comment on this clonotype: This may be a read error: a much more frequent sequence differs by one nucleotide. V is TRBV29-1 and J is TRBJ2-7; TRBD1 matches 9 bases. The V gene end was trimmed by 5 bases and the J gene end by 5 bases; junction bases not matched to a gene: 10. Per germline, CDR1 SQVTM and CDR2 ANQGSEA. The length of the CDR3 is 14 residues. The CDR3 region has the DNA TGCAGCGTTTGGAGCGGGACAGGGACGAACGAGCAGTACTTC. Its translation is CSVWSGTGTNEQYF.

This chain uses TRBV19 with TRBJ1-6; 8 bases agree with TRBD1. Germline loops: CDR1 LNHDA, CDR2 SQIVND (reference sequence). This CDR3 has 13 amino acids. Trimming at V came to 7 bases and at J to 9 bases, leaving 5 bases not matched to a gene. This chain's CDR3 is CASNYRGTSPLHF. CDR3 sequence (DNA): TGTGCCAGTAACTACAGGGGGACTTCACCCCTCCACTTT.

This clonotype has a count of ten or more. The chain carries TRBV6-2 or TRBV6-3 and TRBJ2-6; tentatively, D is TRBD2 (6 bases). The V end lost 5 bases, the J end lost 1 base, and 18 bases lay between the germline ends. CDR3 length: 18 amino acids. From germline, CDR1 is MNHEY and CDR2 SVGEGT. This CDR3 is CASSTAGRALSGANVLTF. In DNA form, the CDR3 reads TGTGCCAGCAGTACCGCGGGGCGGGCGTTGTCTGGGGCCAACGTCCTGACTTTC.

This clonotype was recorded at least ten times. The J gene is TRBJ2-2, the V gene TRBV6-4; the D is unclear. The V gene lost 6 bases and the J gene lost 5 bases, with 19 bases spanning the gap. The CDR3 contains 16 residues. Germline V gene sequence: CDR1 MRHNA, CDR2 SNTAGT. The CDR3 loop is CASSDHISTETGELFF. The CDR3, as DNA: TGTGCCAGCAGCGATCACATATCGACGGAAACCGGGGAGCTGTTTTTT.